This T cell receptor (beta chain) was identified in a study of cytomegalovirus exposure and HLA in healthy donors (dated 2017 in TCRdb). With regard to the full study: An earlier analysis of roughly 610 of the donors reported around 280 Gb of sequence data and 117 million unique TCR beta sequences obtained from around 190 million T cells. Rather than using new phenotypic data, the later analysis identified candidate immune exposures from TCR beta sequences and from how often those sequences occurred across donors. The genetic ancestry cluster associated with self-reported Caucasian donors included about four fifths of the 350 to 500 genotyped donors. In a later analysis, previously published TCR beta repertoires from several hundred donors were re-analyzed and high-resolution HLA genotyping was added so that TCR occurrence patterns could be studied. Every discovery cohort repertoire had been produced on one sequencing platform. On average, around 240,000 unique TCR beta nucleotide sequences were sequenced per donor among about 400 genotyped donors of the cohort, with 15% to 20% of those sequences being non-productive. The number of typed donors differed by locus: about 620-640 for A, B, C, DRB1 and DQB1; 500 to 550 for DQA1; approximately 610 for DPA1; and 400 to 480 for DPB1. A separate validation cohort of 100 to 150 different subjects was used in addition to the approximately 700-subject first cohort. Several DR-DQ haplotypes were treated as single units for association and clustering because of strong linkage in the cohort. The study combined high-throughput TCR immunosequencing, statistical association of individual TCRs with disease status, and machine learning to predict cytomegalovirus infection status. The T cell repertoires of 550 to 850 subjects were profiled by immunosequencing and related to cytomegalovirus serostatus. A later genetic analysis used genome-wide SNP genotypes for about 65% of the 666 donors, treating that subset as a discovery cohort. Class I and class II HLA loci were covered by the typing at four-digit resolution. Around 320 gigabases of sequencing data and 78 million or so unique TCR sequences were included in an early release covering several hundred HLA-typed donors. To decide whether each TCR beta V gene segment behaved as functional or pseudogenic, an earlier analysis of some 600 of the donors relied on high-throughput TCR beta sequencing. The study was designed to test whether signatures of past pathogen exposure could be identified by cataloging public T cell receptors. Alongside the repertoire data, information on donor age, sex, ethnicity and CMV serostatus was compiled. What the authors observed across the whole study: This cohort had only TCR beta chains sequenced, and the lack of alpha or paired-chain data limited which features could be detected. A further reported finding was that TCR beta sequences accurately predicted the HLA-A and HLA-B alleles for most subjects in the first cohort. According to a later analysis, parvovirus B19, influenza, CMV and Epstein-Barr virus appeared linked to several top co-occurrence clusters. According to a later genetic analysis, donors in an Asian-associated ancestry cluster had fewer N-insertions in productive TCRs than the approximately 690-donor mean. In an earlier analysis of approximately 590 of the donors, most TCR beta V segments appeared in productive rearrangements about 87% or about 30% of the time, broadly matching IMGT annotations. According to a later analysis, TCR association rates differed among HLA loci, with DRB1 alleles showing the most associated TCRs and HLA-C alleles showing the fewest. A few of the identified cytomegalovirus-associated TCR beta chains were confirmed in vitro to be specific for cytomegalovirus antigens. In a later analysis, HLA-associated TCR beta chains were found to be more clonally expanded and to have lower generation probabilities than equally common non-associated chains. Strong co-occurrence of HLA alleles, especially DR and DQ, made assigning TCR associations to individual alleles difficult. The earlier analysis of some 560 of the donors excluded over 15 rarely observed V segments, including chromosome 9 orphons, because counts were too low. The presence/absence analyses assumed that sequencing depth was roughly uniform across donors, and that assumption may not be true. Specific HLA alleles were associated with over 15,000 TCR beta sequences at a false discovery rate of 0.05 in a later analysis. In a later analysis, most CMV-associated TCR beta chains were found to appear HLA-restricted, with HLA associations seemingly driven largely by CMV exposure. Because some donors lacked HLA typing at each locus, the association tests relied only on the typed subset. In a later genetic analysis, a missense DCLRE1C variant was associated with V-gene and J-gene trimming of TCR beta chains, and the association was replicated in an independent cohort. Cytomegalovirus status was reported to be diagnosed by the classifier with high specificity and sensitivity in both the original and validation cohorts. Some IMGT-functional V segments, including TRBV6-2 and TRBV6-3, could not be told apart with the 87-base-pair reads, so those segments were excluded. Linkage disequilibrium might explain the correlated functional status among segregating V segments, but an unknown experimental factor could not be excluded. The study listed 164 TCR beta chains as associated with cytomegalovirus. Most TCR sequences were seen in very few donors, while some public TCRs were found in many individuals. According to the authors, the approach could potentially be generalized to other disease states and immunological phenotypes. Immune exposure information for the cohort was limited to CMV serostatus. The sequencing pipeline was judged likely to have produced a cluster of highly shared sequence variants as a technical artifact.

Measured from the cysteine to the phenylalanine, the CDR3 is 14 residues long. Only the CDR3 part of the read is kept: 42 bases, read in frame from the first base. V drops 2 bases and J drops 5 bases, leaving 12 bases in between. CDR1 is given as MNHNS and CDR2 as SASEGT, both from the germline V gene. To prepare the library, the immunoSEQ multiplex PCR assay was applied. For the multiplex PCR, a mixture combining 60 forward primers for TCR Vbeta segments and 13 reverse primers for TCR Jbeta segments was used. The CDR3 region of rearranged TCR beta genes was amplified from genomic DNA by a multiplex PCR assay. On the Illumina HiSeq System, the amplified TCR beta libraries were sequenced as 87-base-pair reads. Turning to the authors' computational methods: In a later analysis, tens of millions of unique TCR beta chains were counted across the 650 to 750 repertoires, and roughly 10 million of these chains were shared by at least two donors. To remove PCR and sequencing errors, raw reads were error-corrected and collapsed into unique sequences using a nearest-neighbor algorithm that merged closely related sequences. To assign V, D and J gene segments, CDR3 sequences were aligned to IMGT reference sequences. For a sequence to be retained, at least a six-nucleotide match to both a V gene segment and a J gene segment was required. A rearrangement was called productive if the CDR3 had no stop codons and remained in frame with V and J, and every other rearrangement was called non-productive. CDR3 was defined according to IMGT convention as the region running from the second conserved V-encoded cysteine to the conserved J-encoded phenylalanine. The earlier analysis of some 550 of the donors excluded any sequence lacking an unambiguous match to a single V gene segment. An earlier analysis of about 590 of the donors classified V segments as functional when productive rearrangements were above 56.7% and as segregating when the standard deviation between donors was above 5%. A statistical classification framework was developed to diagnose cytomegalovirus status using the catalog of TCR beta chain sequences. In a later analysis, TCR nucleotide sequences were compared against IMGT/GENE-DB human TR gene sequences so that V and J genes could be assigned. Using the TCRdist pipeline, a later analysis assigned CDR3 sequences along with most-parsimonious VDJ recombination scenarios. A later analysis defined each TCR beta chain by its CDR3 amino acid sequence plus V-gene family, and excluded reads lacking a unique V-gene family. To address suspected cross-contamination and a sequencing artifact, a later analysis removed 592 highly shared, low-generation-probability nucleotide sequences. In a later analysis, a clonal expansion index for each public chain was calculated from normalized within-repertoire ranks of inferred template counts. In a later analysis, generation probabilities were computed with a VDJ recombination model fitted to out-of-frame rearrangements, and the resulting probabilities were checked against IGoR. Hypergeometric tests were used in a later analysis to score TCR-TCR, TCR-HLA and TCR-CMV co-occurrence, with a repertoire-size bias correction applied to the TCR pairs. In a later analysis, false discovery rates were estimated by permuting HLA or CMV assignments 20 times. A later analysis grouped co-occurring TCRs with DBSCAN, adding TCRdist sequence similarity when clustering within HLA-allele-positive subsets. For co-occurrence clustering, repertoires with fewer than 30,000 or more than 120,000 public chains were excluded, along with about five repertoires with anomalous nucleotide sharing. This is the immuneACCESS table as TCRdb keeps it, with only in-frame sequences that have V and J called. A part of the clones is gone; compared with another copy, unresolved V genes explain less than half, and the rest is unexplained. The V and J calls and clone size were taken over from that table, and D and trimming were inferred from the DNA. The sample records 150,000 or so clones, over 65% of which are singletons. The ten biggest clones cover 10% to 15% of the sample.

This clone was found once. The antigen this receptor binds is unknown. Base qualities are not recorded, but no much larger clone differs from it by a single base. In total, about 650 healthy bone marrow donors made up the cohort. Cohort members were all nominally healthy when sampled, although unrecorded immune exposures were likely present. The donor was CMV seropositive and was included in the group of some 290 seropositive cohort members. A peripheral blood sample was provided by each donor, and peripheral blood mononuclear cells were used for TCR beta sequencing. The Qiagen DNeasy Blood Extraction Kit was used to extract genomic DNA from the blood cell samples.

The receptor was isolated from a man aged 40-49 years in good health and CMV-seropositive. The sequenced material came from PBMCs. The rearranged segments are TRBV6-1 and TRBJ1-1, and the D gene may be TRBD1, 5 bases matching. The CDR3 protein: CASSEMVGGTEAFF. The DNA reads TGTGCCAGCAGTGAAATGGTCGGGGGTACTGAAGCTTTCTTT.